Each of the 14 T cell receptor beta chains below was sequenced from the same sample in a study of beta chain features in type 1 diabetes. The investigators reverse transcribed all of the isolated RNA, so they sequenced expressed TCRB transcripts. Here immunoSEQ multiplex PCR was the method, and the copy in TCRdb shows in-frame clones only, minus some. The sample holds 130,000 or so clones, over 8% seen once. Material: central memory CD4+ T cells from blood. Receptors were obtained from a woman between 35 and 50 years old in good health.

The V call is TRBV7-2, the J call TRBJ2-3, with D possibly TRBD2 on 7 matching bases. This CDR3 spans 16 amino acids. V was pared by 5 bases and J by 1 base, with 16 bases between. Germline V gene sequence: CDR1 SGHTA, CDR2 FQGNSA. The DNA of the CDR3 is TGTGCCAGCAGCCCGGGGGCTAGCGGCCGCACAGATACGCAGTATTTT. Its translation: CASSPGASGRTDTQYF. Combining the CDR3 with reference TRBV7-2 and TRBJ2-3 gives the whole variable domain GAGVSQSPSNKVTEKGKDVELRCDPISGHTALYWYRQSLGQGLEFLIYFQGNSAPDKSGLPSDRFSAERTGGSVSTLTIQRTQQEDSAVYLCASSPGASGRTDTQYFGPGTRLTVL.

The chain combines TRBV2 with TRBJ2-1; 7 bases are a match to TRBD2. V trimming: 6 bases; J trimming: 11 bases; junction bases outside the gene matches: 16. Germline V CDR1 and CDR2: SNHLY, FYNNEI. This CDR3 comprises 15 residues. CDR3 protein: CASRGGTMVGKKQFF. The CDR3 DNA follows: TGTGCCAGCAGGGGGGGGACGATGGTAGGTAAGAAGCAGTTCTTC.

The chain combines TRBV7-9 with TRBJ1-2, with unresolved D. V was clipped by 5 bases and J by 6 bases, with 10 bases between them. Germline V CDR1 and CDR2: SEHNR, FQNEAQ (reference sequence). CDR3 length equals 12 residues. This CDR3 reads CASSPSIHGYTF. In nucleotides, the CDR3 is TGTGCCAGCAGCCCGAGCATACATGGCTACACCTTC. The full variable domain, rest sourced from reference TRBV7-9 and TRBJ1-2, is DTGVSQNPRHKITKRGQNVTFRCDPISEHNRLYWYRQTLGQGPEFLTYFQNEAQLEKSRLLSDRFSAERPKGSFSTLEIQRTEQGDSAMYLCASSPSIHGYTFGSGTRLTVV.

The chain couples TRBV2 to TRBJ2-5; 8 bases map to TRBD2. The junction had 7 bases not matched to a gene; V was cut back by 8 bases and J by 5 bases. This CDR3 region has 13 residues. Germline V gives CDR1 SNHLY, CDR2 FYNNEI. CDR3 bases: TGTGCCAGCCTATTCGAGCGGGGGGAGACCCAGTACTTC. Its translation: CASLFERGETQYF.

This clone was counted only a few times. CDR3 loop: CASSPDRQETQYF. For the CDR3, the DNA is TGCGCCAGCAGCCCCGACAGGCAAGAGACCCAGTACTTC. V gene TRBV5-1 combines with J gene TRBJ2-5; TRBD1 is a possible D gene (6 bases). Germline-derived CDR1 and CDR2 are SGHRS and YFSETQ. V lost 4 bases to trimming and J lost 2 bases, with 9 bases between them. This CDR3 has 13 residues.

The rearrangement uses TRBV5-8 and TRBJ2-3, with TRBD2 identical over 7 bases. Germline assignment: CDR1 SGHTS and CDR2 YDEGEE. The CDR3 has 15 amino acids. V shed 4 bases, J shed 2 bases, and the junction held 7 bases outside the gene matches. CDR3 nucleotide sequence: TGTGCCAGCAGCGTGGGACTACAGCTCACAGATACGCAGTATTTT. This gives the protein CASSVGLQLTDTQYF.

The chain couples TRBV5-1 to TRBJ1-6, with D maybe TRBD1 (5 bases). CDR3 length: 15 amino acids. Per the germline V gene, CDR1 is SGHRS and CDR2 is YFSETQ. The V end lost 0 bases, the J end lost 5 bases, and 9 bases lay between the germline ends. CDR3 bases: TGCGCCAGCAGCTTGGGGACACCCGATAATTCACCCCTCCACTTT. Its protein is CASSLGTPDNSPLHF.

The chain carries TRBV2 and TRBJ2-2, with TRBD2 matching 8 bases. The CDR3 is 15 residues long. Germline V gene lookup returns CDR1 SNHLY and CDR2 FYNNEI. The V segment lost 7 bases and the J segment 0 bases; nucleotides outside the gene matches: 4. The CDR3 DNA sequence: TGTGCCAGCAATCGGGGGGGGCCGAACACCGGGGAGCTGTTTTTT. Amino acids: CASNRGGPNTGELFF.

CDR3 amino acids: CASSPSWDRAYGYTF. In nucleotides, the CDR3 is TGTGCCAGCAGCCCTAGCTGGGACAGGGCATATGGCTACACCTTC. The V gene is TRBV7-2, the J gene TRBJ1-2, with TRBD1 matching over 9 bases. The CDR3 runs to 15 residues. Losses at the gene ends were 5 bases for V and 5 bases for J; bases not matched to a gene: 9. Per the germline V gene, CDR1 is SGHTA and CDR2 is FQGNSA.

This clone showed up just a few times. The genes are TRBV7-9 and TRBJ1-1; TRBD1 aligns across 7 bases. This CDR3 spans 14 amino acids. Germline trimming cut 5 bases from V and 6 bases from J; bases unmatched to any gene: 9. Germline assignment: CDR1 SEHNR and CDR2 FQNEAQ (reference sequence). CDR3 in DNA: TGTGCCAGCAGCCCCGACAGGGACTTGCCTGAAGCTTTCTTT. This gives the protein CASSPDRDLPEAFF. The full variable domain, in which reference TRBV7-9 and TRBJ1-1 provide the parts outside the CDR3, is DTGVSQNPRHKITKRGQNVTFRCDPISEHNRLYWYRQTLGQGPEFLTYFQNEAQLEKSRLLSDRFSAERPKGSFSTLEIQRTEQGDSAMYLCASSPDRDLPEAFFGQGTRLTVV.

The V call is TRBV6-5, the J call TRBJ2-5, with a weak D call TRBD2 (6 bases). The CDR3 is 14 residues long. Germline V gene sequence: CDR1 MNHEY, CDR2 SVGAGI. Trimming stripped 0 bases from V and 5 bases from J, with 10 bases between. The chain's CDR3 is CASSYSAGWETQYF. In DNA form, the CDR3 reads TGTGCCAGCAGTTACTCGGCGGGGTGGGAGACCCAGTACTTC.

The V call is TRBV15, the J call TRBJ2-7, with D maybe TRBD2 (6 bases). Looked up from germline, CDR1 is LNHNV and CDR2 is YYDKDF (reference sequence). V lost 1 base and J 0 bases, leaving 7 bases between the germline ends. This CDR3 spans 14 amino acids. The CDR3 DNA reads TGTGCCACCAGCAGAGCCGGGGGCTCCTACGAGCAGTACTTC. Translation gives CATSRAGGSYEQYF.

This clone has more than one count but fewer than ten. The gene calls are TRBV7-8 and TRBJ2-3, with D possibly TRBD1 on 7 matching bases. CDR3 length equals 15 residues. Germline CDR1 and CDR2: SGHVS and FQNEAQ. Deletions cut 2 bases from V and 2 bases from J, with 11 bases between. CDR3 protein: CASSLQGGYTDTQYF. DNA for the CDR3: TGTGCCAGCAGCTTACAGGGGGGCTACACAGATACGCAGTATTTT.

The table lists this clone with many counts. The chain uses TRBV5-1 and TRBJ1-2; D ambiguous. With 0 bases removed from V and 6 bases from J, the gap between germline ends came to 12 bases. The CDR3 is made up of 14 amino acids. CDR1 SGHRS and CDR2 YFSETQ come from the germline V gene. The CDR3 region is CASSLALGEDGYTF. In DNA form, the CDR3 reads TGCGCCAGCAGCTTGGCCCTTGGGGAGGATGGCTACACCTTC.